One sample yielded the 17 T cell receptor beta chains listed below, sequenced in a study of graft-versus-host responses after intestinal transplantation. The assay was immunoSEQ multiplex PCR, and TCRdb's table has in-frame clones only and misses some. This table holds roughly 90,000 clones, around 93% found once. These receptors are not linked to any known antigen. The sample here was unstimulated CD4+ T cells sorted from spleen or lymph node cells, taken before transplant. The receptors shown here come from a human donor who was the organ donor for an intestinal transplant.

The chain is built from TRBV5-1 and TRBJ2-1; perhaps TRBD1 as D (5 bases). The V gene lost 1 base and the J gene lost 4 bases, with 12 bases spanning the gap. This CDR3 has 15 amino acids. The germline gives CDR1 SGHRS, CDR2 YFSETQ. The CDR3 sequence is CASSLLQGTYNEQFF. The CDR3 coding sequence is TGCGCCAGCAGCTTGCTCCAGGGAACTTACAATGAGCAGTTCTTC.

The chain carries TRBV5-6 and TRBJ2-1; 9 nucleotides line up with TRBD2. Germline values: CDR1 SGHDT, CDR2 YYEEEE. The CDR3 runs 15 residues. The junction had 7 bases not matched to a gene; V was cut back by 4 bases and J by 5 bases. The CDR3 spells CASSPGLAPNNEQFF. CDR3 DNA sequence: TGTGCCAGCAGCCCGGGACTAGCACCGAACAATGAGCAGTTCTTC.

CDR3 region: CAWSKRLAGYEQYF. CDR3 DNA sequence: TGTGCCTGGAGTAAAAGACTAGCGGGCTACGAGCAGTACTTC. V usage is TRBV30 and J usage is TRBJ2-7; 10 positions agree with TRBD2. This CDR3 region has 14 residues. J gave up 3 bases and V 2 bases, and 4 bases lay outside the gene matches. Germline V gene data show CDR1 as GTSNPN and CDR2 as SVGIG (reference sequence).

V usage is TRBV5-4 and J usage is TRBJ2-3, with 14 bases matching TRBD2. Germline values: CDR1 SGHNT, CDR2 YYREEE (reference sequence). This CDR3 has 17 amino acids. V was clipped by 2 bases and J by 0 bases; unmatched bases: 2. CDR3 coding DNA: TGTGCCAGCAGCTTACGACTAGCGGGAGGGAGCACAGATACGCAGTATTTT. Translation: CASSLRLAGGSTDTQYF.

The CDR3 sequence is CASSHGLLTDTQYF. DNA for the CDR3: TGTGCCAGCAGCCACGGACTGCTCACAGATACGCAGTATTTT. This sequence joins TRBV7-3 and TRBJ2-3; weak D call: TRBD2 (5 bases). Between the trimmed V and J ends, which lost 5 bases and 2 bases, there was a span of 11 bases. Germline-derived CDR1 and CDR2 are SGHTA and FQGTGA. This CDR3 spans 14 amino acids.

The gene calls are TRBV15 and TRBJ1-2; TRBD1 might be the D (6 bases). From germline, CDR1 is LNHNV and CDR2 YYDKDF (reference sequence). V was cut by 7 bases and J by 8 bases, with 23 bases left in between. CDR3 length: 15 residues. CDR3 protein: CATTSNGGNVEGYTF. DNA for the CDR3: TGTGCCACCACCTCAAATGGGGGCAATGTGGAGGGCTACACCTTC. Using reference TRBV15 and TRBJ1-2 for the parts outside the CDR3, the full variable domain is DAMVIQNPRYQVTQFGKPVTLSCSQTLNHNVMYWYQQKSSQAPKLLFHYYDKDFNNEADTPDNFQSRRPNTSFCFLDIRSPGLGDTAMYLCATTSNGGNVEGYTFGSGTRLTVV.

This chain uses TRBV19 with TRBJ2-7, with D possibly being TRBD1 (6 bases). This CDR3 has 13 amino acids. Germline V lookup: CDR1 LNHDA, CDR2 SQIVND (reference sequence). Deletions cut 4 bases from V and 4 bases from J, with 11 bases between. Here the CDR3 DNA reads TGTGCCAGTAGTACGGGACACTATTACGAGCAGTACTTC. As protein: CASSTGHYYEQYF.

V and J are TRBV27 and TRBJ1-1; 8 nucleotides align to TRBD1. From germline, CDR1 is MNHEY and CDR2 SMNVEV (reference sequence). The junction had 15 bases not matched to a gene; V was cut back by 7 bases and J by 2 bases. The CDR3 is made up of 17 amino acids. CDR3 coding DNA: TGTGCCAGCACCCCCTGGACAGGGCGAATTCCCAACACTGAAGCTTTCTTT. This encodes CASTPWTGRIPNTEAFF.

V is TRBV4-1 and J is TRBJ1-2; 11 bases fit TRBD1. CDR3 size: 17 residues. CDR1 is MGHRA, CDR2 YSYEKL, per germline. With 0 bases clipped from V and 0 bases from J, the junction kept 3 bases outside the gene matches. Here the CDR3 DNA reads TGCGCCAGCAGCCAAGATCCGGGACAGGGGGCTAACTATGGCTACACCTTC. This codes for CASSQDPGQGANYGYTF.

The CDR3 protein is CASRRGAGFFWEAFF. Written as DNA, the CDR3 is TGTGCCAGCCGCCGGGGGGCTGGATTTTTTTGGGAAGCTTTCTTT. The rearrangement uses TRBV6-5 and TRBJ1-1, with D perhaps TRBD1 (6 bases). This CDR3 region has 15 residues. The ends were cut back, 8 bases at V and 8 bases at J, with 24 bases in the middle. Germline assignment: CDR1 MNHEY and CDR2 SVGAGI.

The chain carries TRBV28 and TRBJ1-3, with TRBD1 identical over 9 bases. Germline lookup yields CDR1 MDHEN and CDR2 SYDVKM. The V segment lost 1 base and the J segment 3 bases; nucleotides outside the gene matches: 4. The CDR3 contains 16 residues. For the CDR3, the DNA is TGTGCCAGCAGTTTATACCGGGACAGGGTTGGAAACACCATATATTTT. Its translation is CASSLYRDRVGNTIYF.

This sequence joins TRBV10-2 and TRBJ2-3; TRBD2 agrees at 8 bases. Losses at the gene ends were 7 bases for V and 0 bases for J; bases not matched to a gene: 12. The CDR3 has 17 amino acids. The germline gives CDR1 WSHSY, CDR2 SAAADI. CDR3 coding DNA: TGCGCCAGCAACCCCACCGGGGGGGGGCTTAGCACAGATACGCAGTATTTT. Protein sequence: CASNPTGGGLSTDTQYF.

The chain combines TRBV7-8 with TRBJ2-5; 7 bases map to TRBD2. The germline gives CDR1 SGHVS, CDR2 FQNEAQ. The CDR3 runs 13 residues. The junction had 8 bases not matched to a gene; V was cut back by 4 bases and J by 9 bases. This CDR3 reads CASSYGLVSPQYF. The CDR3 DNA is TGTGCCAGCAGCTACGGACTAGTATCTCCCCAGTACTTC. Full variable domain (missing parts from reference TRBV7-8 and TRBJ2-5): GAGVSQSPRYKVAKRGQDVALRCDPISGHVSLFWYQQALGQGPEFLTYFQNEAQLDKSGLPSDRFFAERPEGSVSTLKIQRTQQEDSAVYLCASSYGLVSPQYFGPGTRLLVL.

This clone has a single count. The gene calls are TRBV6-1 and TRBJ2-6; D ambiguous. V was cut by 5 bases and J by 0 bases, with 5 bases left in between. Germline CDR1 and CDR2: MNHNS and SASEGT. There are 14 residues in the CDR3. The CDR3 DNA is TGTGCCAGCAGTTCAGGCTCTGGGGCCAACGTCCTGACTTTC. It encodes CASSSGSGANVLTF.

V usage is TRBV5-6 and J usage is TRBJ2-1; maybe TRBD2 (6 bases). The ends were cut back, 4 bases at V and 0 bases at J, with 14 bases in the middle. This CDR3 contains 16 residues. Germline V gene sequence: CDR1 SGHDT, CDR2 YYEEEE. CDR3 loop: CASSVVGGSSYNEQFF. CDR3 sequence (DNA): TGTGCCAGCAGCGTCGTCGGGGGAAGCTCCTACAATGAGCAGTTCTTC.

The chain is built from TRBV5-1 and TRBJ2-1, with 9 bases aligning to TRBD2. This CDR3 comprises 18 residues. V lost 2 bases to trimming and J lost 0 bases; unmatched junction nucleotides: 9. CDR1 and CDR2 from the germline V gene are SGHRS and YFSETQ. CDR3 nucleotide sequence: TGCGCCAGCAGCTTCTACCCGGAGACTAGCGGCTCCTACAATGAGCAGTTCTTC. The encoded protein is CASSFYPETSGSYNEQFF.

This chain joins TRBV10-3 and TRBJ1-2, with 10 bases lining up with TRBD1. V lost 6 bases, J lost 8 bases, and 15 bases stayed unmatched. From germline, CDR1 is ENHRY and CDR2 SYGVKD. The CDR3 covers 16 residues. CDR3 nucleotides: TGTGCCATCAGGGGGGACAGGGGAAGTGAGACAGGAGGCTACACCTTC. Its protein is CAIRGDRGSETGGYTF.